What follows is one T cell receptor beta chain and its context. This entry belongs to a study of PD-1 blockade in classical Hodgkin lymphoma. After autologous stem cell transplantation all patients relapsed, and prior brentuximab vedotin exposure differed between cohorts. Trimming at V came to 1 base and at J to 4 bases, leaving 7 bases not matched to a gene. There are 15 residues in the CDR3. CDR1 is SGHTA and CDR2 is FQGNSA in the germline V gene. Sequencing used immunoSEQ multiplex PCR; TCRdb keeps in-frame clones, though not all of them. The data contain some 100,000 clones, over 85% of them singletons.

This specimen consisted of peripheral blood mononuclear cells (PBMCs), obtained at baseline. The gene calls are TRBV7-2 and TRBJ2-7; the match to TRBD2 covers 7 bases. This sequence originates from a human donor with classical Hodgkin lymphoma. The CDR3 loop is CASSLGGGASYEQYF. The CDR3 region has the DNA TGTGCCAGCAGCTTAGGGGGGGGTGCCTCTTACGAGCAGTACTTC.